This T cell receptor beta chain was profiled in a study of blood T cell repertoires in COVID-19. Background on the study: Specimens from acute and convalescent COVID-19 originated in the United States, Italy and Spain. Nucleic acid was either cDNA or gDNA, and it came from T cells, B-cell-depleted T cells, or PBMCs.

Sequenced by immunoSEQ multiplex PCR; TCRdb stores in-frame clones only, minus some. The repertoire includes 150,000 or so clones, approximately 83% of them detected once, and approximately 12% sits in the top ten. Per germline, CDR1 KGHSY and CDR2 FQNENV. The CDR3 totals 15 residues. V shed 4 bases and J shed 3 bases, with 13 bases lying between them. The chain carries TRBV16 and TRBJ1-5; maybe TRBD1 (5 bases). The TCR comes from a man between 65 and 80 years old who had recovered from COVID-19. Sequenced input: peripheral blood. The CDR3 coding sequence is TGTGCCAGCAGCCCAAGGGGAAGAAACAATCAGCCCCAGCATTTT. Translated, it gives CASSPRGRNNQPQHF.